This T cell receptor beta chain was sequenced in a study of blood T cell repertoires in COVID-19. About the study: Acute-phase and convalescent COVID-19 samples originated in the United States, Italy and Spain. Sources were T cells, B-cell-depleted T cells, or PBMCs; the material itself was cDNA or gDNA.

Germline lookup yields CDR1 SGHDT and CDR2 YYEEEE. CDR3 length equals 17 residues. The trim removed 4 bases at V and 1 base at J, leaving 8 bases unmatched. This clone occurred a few times. Per the original data handling: The assay estimated nucleated cells by amplifying reference gene primers. Clones were sequenced by immunoSEQ multiplex PCR, and TCRdb holds only the in-frame ones, with some missing. V, J and clone size were drawn from that table, and D and trimming were deduced from the DNA. The sample carries roughly 100,000 clones, approximately 79% recorded once. The sample was peripheral blood. This TCR was recovered from a woman of 80 years or more with active or convalescent COVID-19. This rearrangement joins TRBV5-6 to TRBJ2-2; 9 positions match TRBD2. The CDR3 here is CASSGPAGGRNTGELFF. The CDR3 coding sequence is TGTGCCAGCAGCGGGCCTGCGGGGGGGAGGAACACCGGGGAGCTGTTTTTT.